The 27 T cell receptor beta chains presented below share a single source sample, sequenced in a study of blood T cells in healthy people across ages. Alongside a J-beta primer mix, a sample-barcoded 5' primer served in a second PCR lasting about 7 to 11 cycles. TCRdb reprocessed the 5' RACE reads via MiXCR and lists one record per CDR3 protein. The sample has hundreds of thousands of distinct CDR3 sequences; 47% are singletons. The sample taken for sequencing was blood. The receptor source for this set is a man older than 75 in good health.

The CDR3 spells CASSITGADEQYF. The CDR3 nucleotides read TGTGCCAGTAGTATTACAGGGGCGGACGAGCAGTACTTC. The gene calls are TRBV19 and TRBJ2-7; 7 bases match TRBD1. This CDR3 is built from 13 residues. The trim removed 3 bases at V and 5 bases at J, leaving 4 bases unmatched. Germline values: CDR1 LNHDA, CDR2 SQIVND (reference sequence).

This clonotype was seen a handful of times. The V gene is TRBV4-3, the J gene TRBJ2-5; D is undetermined. Trimming cost V 1 base and J 0 bases, with 9 bases left between them. From germline, CDR1 is LGHNA and CDR2 YSLEER. The length of the CDR3 is 15 residues. CDR3 sequence reads: CASSQGWKYQETQYF. CDR3 coding DNA: TGCGCCAGCAGCCAAGGTTGGAAGTACCAAGAGACCCAGTACTTC.

This clonotype appeared a few times. This sequence joins TRBV14 and TRBJ2-3; D ambiguous. This CDR3 comprises 16 residues. V was trimmed by 1 base and J by 0 bases, leaving 11 bases between them. Germline values: CDR1 SGHDN, CDR2 FVKESK. In nucleotides, the CDR3 is TGTGCCAGCAGCCAAGGTCCAGGCGTCAGCACAGATACGCAGTATTTT. It encodes CASSQGPGVSTDTQYF. Variable domain in full (rest from reference TRBV14 and TRBJ2-3): EAGVTQFPSHSVIEKGQTVTLRCDPISGHDNLYWYRRVMGKEIKFLLHFVKESKQDESGMPNNRFLAERTGGTYSTLKVQPAELEDSGVYFCASSQGPGVSTDTQYFGPGTRLTVL.

This rearrangement joins TRBV15 to TRBJ2-3; TRBD1 matches 7 bases. The germline V gene encodes CDR1 LNHNV and CDR2 YYDKDF (reference sequence). The CDR3 length is 15 residues. The V and J ends lost 9 bases and 2 bases, in that order; junction bases with no gene match: 11. CDR3 sequence (DNA): TGTGCCACGAGACCGGGACAGATGAACACAGATACGCAGTATTTT. Translated, it gives CATRPGQMNTDTQYF.

Turning to this clonotype: A much larger clone is a single base away; this may be a read error. V and J are TRBV25-1 and TRBJ2-4; D is perhaps TRBD2 (6 bases). The DNA end favors TRBJ2-7, so the J call may be wrong. Germline values: CDR1 MGHDK, CDR2 SYGVNS. The CDR3 is 14 amino acids. CDR3 in DNA: TGTGCCGGCAGTCCCGGTTCCGGGGGATACGAGCAGTACTTC. Protein: CAGSPGSGGYEQYF.

This sequence joins TRBV9 and TRBJ2-1, with TRBD2 matching over 10 bases. This CDR3 is 16 amino acids long. CDR1 is SGDLS, CDR2 YYNGEE, per germline. The V and J ends lost 3 bases and 7 bases, in that order; junction bases with no gene match: 10. CDR3 coding DNA: TGTGCCAGCAGCGCGAGGGGGACTAGCGCTTATAATGAGCAGTTCTTC. Amino acid sequence: CASSARGTSAYNEQFF.

V and J are TRBV7-2 and TRBJ1-4; D is uncertain. Deletions cut 1 base from V and 3 bases from J, with 9 bases between. CDR1 is SGHTA and CDR2 is FQGNSA in the germline V gene. There are 15 residues in the CDR3. CDR3 protein: CASSLVARANEKLFF. Here the CDR3 DNA reads TGTGCCAGCAGCTTAGTGGCAAGGGCTAATGAAAAACTGTTTTTT.

This sequence joins TRBV20-1 and TRBJ2-1, with 7 bases that match TRBD2. Germline trimming cut 4 bases from V and 2 bases from J; bases unmatched to any gene: 11. The CDR3 loop spans 16 amino acids. CDR1 DFQATT and CDR2 SNEGSKA come from the germline V gene (reference sequence). The DNA of the CDR3 is TGCAGTGCTAATAGGGGAGGTGGGACTACCTACAATGAGCAGTTCTTC. This gives the protein CSANRGGGTTYNEQFF.

Here the CDR3 DNA reads TGTGCCAGCAAAAAATCCGGGACAACCGTCAACTATGGCTACACCTTC. It encodes CASKKSGTTVNYGYTF. V is TRBV6-7 and J is TRBJ1-2; maybe TRBD1 (6 bases). TRBV6-7 is filed as an ORF, its function uncertain. CDR3 size: 16 residues. Trimming removed 7 bases at V and 2 bases at J, with 20 bases between.

V usage is TRBV12-3 or TRBV12-4 and J usage is TRBJ2-4; 11 nucleotides align to TRBD1. The CDR3 totals 18 residues. Trimming removed 2 bases from V and 6 bases from J; junction bases left unmatched: 12. This CDR3 reads CASSLLGQGARELNIQYF. The CDR3 DNA sequence: TGTGCCAGCAGTTTATTAGGACAGGGGGCGCGGGAACTAAACATTCAGTACTTC.

The chain uses TRBV29-1 and TRBJ2-3, with 7 bases aligning to TRBD2. There are 14 residues in the CDR3. V shed 3 bases and J 4 bases; nucleotides not matched to a gene: 7. Germline V gene lookup returns CDR1 SQVTM and CDR2 ANQGSEA. CDR3 DNA sequence: TGCAGCGTTGAGGGGCGGGGGATGGCAGATACGCAGTATTTT. As protein: CSVEGRGMADTQYF.

The chain is built from TRBV7-9 and TRBJ1-4, with 9 bases identical to TRBD1. The CDR3 totals 15 residues. Germline V gene sequence: CDR1 SEHNR, CDR2 FQNEAQ (reference sequence). With V trimmed by 4 bases and J by 5 bases, 5 bases remained unmatched. The DNA for the CDR3 is TGTGCCAGCAGCTACCCCGGGACAGGGAATGAAAAACTGTTTTTT. This sequence encodes CASSYPGTGNEKLFF.

The chain carries TRBV29-1 and TRBJ2-3; 7 bases agree with TRBD2. The CDR3 contains 14 residues. Germline V CDR1 and CDR2: SQVTM, ANQGSEA. After removal of 2 bases from V and 2 bases from J, the junction contained 4 bases not matched to a gene. The CDR3 DNA follows: TGCAGCGTTGAACGAGCGGGACTCACAGATACGCAGTATTTT. It translates to CSVERAGLTDTQYF.

This clonotype is a singleton in its sample. This chain links TRBV6-6 with TRBJ2-3, with 8 bases aligning to TRBD2. In germline, CDR1 is MNHNY, CDR2 SVGAGI (reference sequence). The CDR3 runs 16 residues. Losses at the gene ends were 6 bases for V and 2 bases for J; bases not matched to a gene: 10. The CDR3 loop reads CASSHVIAGPTDTQYF. The CDR3 DNA is TGTGCCAGCAGCCACGTCATAGCGGGGCCCACAGATACGCAGTATTTT.

This clonotype appeared once. The chain carries TRBV9 and TRBJ2-7; a weak D match, TRBD1 (7 bases). This CDR3 is built from 16 residues. From germline, CDR1 is SGDLS and CDR2 YYNGEE. Trimming removed 4 bases at V and 1 base at J, with 18 bases between. CDR3 loop: CASSLDSGGGSYEQYF. The CDR3 DNA reads TGTGCCAGCAGCTTAGACTCAGGGGGAGGATCCTACGAGCAGTACTTC.

CDR3 bases: TGTGCCAGCGGGGAGGCGCCTAAGCCCTACAATGAGCAGTTCTTC. This translates into CASGEAPKPYNEQFF. The chain couples TRBV3-1 to TRBJ2-1; a weak D match, TRBD2 (6 bases). V lost 8 bases, J lost 2 bases, and 16 bases lay in between. The CDR3 is 15 amino acids. The V gene's germline CDR1 is LGHDT and CDR2 YNNKEL (reference sequence).

This clonotype has more than one count but fewer than ten. As DNA, the CDR3 is TGTGCCAGCAGCGCTGGACTAGCGTTCGGTGAGCAGTTCTTC. It encodes CASSAGLAFGEQFF. This rearrangement joins TRBV3-1 to TRBJ2-1; 9 positions match TRBD2. CDR1 LGHDT and CDR2 YNNKEL come from the germline V gene (reference sequence). The CDR3 is made up of 14 amino acids. V gave up 5 bases and J gave up 9 bases; unmatched junction bases: 8.

The rearrangement joins TRBV4-1 to TRBJ2-7; 7 positions agree with TRBD2. TRBJ2-1 matches the DNA end more closely, so the J call is doubtful. From germline, CDR1 is MGHRA and CDR2 YSYEKL. The CDR3 sequence is 16 residues long. As DNA, the CDR3 is TGCGCCAGCAGCCCTAAACTAGCGACGGGAGGAGATGAGCAGTTCTTC. It codes for CASSPKLATGGDEQFF.

The CDR3 DNA reads TGTGCCAGCAGCCAAGTGGCTAGCTTTGGGACCCAGTACTTC. It translates to CASSQVASFGTQYF. The chain couples TRBV4-2 to TRBJ2-7; D may be TRBD2 (5 bases). The J call may be wrong; the DNA end is better matched by TRBJ2-5. Germline assignment: CDR1 LGHNA and CDR2 YNFKEQ. The CDR3 length is 14 residues.

The genes are TRBV4-1 and TRBJ2-7, with D perhaps matching TRBD2 (5 bases). Deletions cut 0 bases from V and 3 bases from J, with 18 bases between. The CDR3 is 17 amino acids. Germline V gives CDR1 MGHRA, CDR2 YSYEKL. CDR3 bases: TGCGCCAGCAGCCAAGATCGGGTGAGGACTCGCGGCTACGAGCAGTACTTC. Amino acid sequence: CASSQDRVRTRGYEQYF.

The chain links TRBV7-2 to TRBJ1-6, with D possibly matching TRBD1 (6 bases). This CDR3 is built from 16 residues. Trimming removed 0 bases from V and 5 bases from J, with 11 bases in between. The germline V gene has CDR1 SGHTA and CDR2 FQGNSA. CDR3 in DNA: TGTGCCAGCAGCTTAGCCGGGGGCAAGAATAATTCACCCCTCCACTTT. Encoded protein: CASSLAGGKNNSPLHF.

V gene TRBV12-3 or TRBV12-4 combines with J gene TRBJ2-3; 8 nucleotides agree with TRBD2. V shed 3 bases and J 2 bases; nucleotides not matched to a gene: 7. The CDR3 contains 16 residues. In nucleotides, the CDR3 is TGTGCCAGCAGTTTCGTAACTAGCGGTTACACAGATACGCAGTATTTT. This gives the protein CASSFVTSGYTDTQYF.

The V call is TRBV11-2, the J call TRBJ2-5, with D possibly matching TRBD1 (5 bases). The CDR3 contains 15 residues. Trimming removed 4 bases from V and 9 bases from J, with 21 bases in between. Germline CDR1 reads SGHAT; CDR2 reads FQNNGV. The CDR3 loop reads CASSSLFGQGSAQYF. The CDR3 DNA reads TGTGCCAGCAGCTCCCTGTTTGGGCAGGGTTCGGCCCAGTACTTC.

The rearrangement uses TRBV18 and TRBJ2-4; TRBD1 might be the D (6 bases). The J call may be in error: the DNA end matches TRBJ2-7 better. From germline, CDR1 is KGHSH and CDR2 LQKENI. The CDR3 contains 13 residues. CDR3 residues: CASSPASGVEQYF. DNA of the CDR3: TGTGCCAGCTCACCAGCCTCAGGGGTCGAGCAGTACTTC.

The chain uses TRBV7-2 and TRBJ2-7, with TRBD2 matching 10 bases. The V and J ends lost 2 bases and 7 bases, in that order; junction bases with no gene match: 8. The CDR3 is 15 residues long. Germline V gives CDR1 SGHTA, CDR2 FQGNSA. The CDR3, as DNA: TGTGCCAGCAGCTTACTAGCGGGAGCGAGAGGAGAGCAGTACTTC. This translates into CASSLLAGARGEQYF.

The chain employs TRBV30 and TRBJ2-1; 10 bases map to TRBD1. Germline V lookup: CDR1 GTSNPN, CDR2 SVGIG (reference sequence). V lost 0 bases to trimming and J lost 2 bases; unmatched junction nucleotides: 1. There are 15 residues in the CDR3. The CDR3 protein is CAWSVGQGAYNEQFF. The CDR3 coding sequence is TGTGCCTGGAGTGTCGGACAGGGGGCCTACAATGAGCAGTTCTTC.

This rearrangement joins TRBV12-3 or TRBV12-4 to TRBJ2-3; 7 positions agree with TRBD1. This CDR3 spans 17 amino acids. The CDR3 here is CVTGVWKQGGRPDTQYF. The CDR3, as DNA: TGTGTCACAGGGGTGTGGAAGCAGGGCGGACGGCCAGATACGCAGTATTTT.